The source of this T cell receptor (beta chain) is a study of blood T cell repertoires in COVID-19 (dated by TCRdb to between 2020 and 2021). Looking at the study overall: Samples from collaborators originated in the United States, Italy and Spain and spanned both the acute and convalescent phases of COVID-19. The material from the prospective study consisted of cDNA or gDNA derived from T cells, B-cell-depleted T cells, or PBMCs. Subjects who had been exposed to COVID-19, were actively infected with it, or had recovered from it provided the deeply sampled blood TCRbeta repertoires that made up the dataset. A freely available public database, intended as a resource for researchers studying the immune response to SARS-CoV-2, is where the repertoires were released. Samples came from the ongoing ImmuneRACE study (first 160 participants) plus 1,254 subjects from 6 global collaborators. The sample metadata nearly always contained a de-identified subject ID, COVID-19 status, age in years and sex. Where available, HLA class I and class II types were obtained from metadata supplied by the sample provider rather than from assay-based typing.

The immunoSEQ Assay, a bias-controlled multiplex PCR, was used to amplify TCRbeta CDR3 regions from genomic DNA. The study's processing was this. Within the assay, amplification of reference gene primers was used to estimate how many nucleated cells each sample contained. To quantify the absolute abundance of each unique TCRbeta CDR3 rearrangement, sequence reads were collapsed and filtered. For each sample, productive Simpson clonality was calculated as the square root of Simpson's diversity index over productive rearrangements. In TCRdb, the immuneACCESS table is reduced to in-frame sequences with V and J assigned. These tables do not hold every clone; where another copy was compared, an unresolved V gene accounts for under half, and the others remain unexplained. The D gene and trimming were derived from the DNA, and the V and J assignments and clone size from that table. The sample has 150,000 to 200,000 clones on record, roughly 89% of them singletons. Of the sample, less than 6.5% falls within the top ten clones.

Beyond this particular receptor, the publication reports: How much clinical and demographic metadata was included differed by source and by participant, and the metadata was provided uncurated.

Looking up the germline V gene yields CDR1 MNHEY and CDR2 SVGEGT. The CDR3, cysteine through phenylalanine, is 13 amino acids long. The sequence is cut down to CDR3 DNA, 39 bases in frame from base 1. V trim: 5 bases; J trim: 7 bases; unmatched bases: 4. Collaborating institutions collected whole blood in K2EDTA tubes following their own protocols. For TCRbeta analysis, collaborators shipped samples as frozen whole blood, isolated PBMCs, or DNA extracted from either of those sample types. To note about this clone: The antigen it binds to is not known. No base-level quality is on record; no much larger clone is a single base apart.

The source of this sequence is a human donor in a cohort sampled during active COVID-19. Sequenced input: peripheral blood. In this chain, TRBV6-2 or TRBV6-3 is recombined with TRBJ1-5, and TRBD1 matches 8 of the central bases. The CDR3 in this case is CASSEDRVQPQHF. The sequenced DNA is TGTGCCAGCAGTGAGGACAGGGTGCAGCCCCAGCATTTT.